The T cell receptor (beta chain) described here comes from a study of early T cells in non-severe SARS-CoV-2 infection. About the research overall: Unpaired chains resulted from sequencing bulk RNA of unsorted whole blood.

Findings and caveats of the study: Private and CD4 specificities were missed by VDJdb matching, skewed to anti-spike CD8.

This clonotype was observed a few times. Its antigen is still unknown. Germline values: CDR1 SGHRS, CDR2 YFSETQ. V lost 0 bases and J lost 2; bases outside the gene matches: 2. The CDR3 has 14 amino acids. Tagging with unique molecular identifiers was applied to individual cDNA molecules. One entry per CDR3 protein, called by TCRdb with MiXCR from the 5' RACE reads. The table records 74,000 or so distinct CDR3 sequences, around 13% of them present only once. The gene calls are TRBV5-1 and TRBJ2-7, with 7 bases identical to TRBD2. Material: whole blood. This receptor was taken from an adult who was a healthcare worker with PCR-confirmed SARS-CoV-2 infection or an uninfected control (not recorded which). CDR3 protein: CASSLGRETYEQYF. The CDR3 DNA reads as TGCGCCAGCAGCTTGGGGCGGGAGACCTACGAGCAGTACTTC.